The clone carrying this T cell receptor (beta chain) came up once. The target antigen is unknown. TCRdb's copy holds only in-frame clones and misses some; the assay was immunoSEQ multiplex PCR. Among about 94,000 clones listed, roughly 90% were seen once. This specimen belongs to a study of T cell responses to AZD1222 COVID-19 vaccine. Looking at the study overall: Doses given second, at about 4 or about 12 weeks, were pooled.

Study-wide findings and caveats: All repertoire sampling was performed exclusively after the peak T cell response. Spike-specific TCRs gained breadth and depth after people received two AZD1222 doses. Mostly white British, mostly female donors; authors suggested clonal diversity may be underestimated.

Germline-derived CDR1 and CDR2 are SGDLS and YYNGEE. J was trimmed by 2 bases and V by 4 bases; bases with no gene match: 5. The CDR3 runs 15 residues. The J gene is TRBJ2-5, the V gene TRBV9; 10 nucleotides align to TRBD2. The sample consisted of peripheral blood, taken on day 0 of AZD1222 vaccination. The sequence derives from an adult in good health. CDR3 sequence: CASSLSGGLQETQYF. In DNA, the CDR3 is TGTGCCAGCAGCCTTAGCGGGGGGCTTCAAGAGACCCAGTACTTC. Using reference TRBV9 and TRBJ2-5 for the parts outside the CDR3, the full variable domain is DSGVTQTPKHLITATGQRVTLRCSPRSGDLSVYWYQQSLDQGLQFLIQYYNGEERAKGNILERFSAQQFPDLHSELNLSSLELGDSALYFCASSLSGGLQETQYFGPGTRLLVL.